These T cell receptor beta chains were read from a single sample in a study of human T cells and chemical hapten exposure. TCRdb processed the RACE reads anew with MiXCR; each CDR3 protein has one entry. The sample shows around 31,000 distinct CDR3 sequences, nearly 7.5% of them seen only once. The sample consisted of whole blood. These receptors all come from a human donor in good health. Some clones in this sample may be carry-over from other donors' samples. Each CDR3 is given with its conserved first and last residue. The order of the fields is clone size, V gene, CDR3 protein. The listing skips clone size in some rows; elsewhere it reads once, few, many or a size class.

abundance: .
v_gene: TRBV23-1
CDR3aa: CASSPFPPEQGGTGELFF

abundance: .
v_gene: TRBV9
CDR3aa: CASSVGQSQFYEQYF

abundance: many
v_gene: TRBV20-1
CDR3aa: CSVARTSGLYEQYF

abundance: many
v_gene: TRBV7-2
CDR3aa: CASSFSSGNSPLHF

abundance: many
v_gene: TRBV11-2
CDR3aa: CASSSTRTGFTETQYF

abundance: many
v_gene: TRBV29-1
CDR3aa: CSVNIPPQYF

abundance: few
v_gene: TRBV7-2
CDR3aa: CASSSIRSTEAFF

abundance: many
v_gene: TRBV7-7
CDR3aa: CASSLSERTTDTQYF

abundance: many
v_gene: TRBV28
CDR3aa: CASKTNGETQYF

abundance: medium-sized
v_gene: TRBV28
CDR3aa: CASRRQGADTQYF

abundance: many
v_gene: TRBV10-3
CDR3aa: CAITPSDTQYF